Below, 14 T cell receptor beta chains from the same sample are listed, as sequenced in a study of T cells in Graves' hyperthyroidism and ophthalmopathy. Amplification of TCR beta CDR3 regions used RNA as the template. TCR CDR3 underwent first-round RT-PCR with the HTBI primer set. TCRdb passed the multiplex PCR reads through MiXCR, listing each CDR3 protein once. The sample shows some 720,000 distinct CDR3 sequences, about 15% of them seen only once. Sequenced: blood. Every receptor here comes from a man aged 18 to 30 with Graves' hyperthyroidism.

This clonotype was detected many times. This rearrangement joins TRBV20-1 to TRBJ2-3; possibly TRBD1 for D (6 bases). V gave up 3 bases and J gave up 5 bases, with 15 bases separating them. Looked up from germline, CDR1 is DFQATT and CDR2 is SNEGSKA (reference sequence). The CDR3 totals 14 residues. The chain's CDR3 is CSASRSAQGDTQYF. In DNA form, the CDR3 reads TGCAGTGCTAGTCGGTCAGCACAGGGAGATACGCAGTATTTT.

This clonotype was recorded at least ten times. This CDR3 reads CAGPTGNEDEQYF. In DNA form, the CDR3 reads TGTGCCGGACCCACGGGAAATGAGGACGAGCAGTACTTC. V and J are TRBV27 and TRBJ2-7; D is perhaps TRBD2 (5 bases). CDR3 length: 13 amino acids. Germline lookup yields CDR1 MNHEY and CDR2 SMNVEV (reference sequence). The V end was cut by 11 bases, the J end by 5 bases, with 19 bases between.

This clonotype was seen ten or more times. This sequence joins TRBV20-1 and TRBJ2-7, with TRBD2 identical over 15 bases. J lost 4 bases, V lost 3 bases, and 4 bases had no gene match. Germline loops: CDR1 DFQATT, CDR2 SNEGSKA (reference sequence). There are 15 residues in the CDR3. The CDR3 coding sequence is TGCAGTGCTAGCGCCGGGACTAGCGGGGGGTACGAGCAGTACTTC. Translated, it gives CSASAGTSGGYEQYF.

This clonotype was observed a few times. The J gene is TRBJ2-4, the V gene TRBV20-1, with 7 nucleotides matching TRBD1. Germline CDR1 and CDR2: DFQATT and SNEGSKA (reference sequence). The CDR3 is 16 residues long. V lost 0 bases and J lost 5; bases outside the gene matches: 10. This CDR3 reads CSARDSRQGWENIQYF. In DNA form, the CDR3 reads TGCAGTGCTAGAGATTCTCGACAGGGATGGGAAAACATTCAGTACTTC.

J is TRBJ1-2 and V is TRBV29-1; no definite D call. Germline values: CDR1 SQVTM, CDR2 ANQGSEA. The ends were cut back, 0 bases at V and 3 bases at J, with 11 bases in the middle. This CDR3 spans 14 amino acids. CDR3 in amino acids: CSVEDLRDYYGYTF. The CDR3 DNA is TGCAGCGTTGAAGATTTACGGGATTACTATGGCTACACCTTC.

DNA of the CDR3: TGTGCCACCTCAGCGGACAGGGGAGAGACCCAGTACTTC. It translates to CATSADRGETQYF. The chain couples TRBV19 to TRBJ2-5; 9 nucleotides align to TRBD1. CDR1 and CDR2 from the germline V gene are LNHDA and SQIVND (reference sequence). J lost 4 bases, V lost 10 bases, and 7 bases had no gene match. The CDR3 consists of 13 residues.

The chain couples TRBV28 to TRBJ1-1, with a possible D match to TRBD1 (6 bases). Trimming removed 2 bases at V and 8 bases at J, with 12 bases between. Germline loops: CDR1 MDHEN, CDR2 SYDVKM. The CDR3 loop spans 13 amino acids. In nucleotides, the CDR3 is TGTGCCAGCAGTTTACGGACAGAAGAAGAAGCTTTCTTT. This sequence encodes CASSLRTEEEAFF.

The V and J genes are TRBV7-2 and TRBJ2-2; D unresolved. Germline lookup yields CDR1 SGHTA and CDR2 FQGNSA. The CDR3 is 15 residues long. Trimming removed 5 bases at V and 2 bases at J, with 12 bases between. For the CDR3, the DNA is TGTGCCAGCAGCCCACTCCCAGCAAACACCGGGGAGCTGTTTTTT. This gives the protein CASSPLPANTGELFF.

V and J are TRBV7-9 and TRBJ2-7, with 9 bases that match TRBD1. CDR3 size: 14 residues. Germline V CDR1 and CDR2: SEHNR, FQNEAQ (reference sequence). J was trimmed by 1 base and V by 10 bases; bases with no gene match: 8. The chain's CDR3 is CATERDRESYEQYF. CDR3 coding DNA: TGTGCCACCGAGCGGGACAGGGAATCCTACGAGCAGTACTTC.

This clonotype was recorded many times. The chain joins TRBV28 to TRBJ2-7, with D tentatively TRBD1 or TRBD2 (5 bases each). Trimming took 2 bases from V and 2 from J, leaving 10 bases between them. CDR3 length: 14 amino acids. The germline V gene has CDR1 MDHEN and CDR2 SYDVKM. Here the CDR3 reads CASSLIRGPYEQYF. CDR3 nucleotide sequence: TGTGCCAGCAGTTTAATTAGGGGACCCTACGAGCAGTACTTC.

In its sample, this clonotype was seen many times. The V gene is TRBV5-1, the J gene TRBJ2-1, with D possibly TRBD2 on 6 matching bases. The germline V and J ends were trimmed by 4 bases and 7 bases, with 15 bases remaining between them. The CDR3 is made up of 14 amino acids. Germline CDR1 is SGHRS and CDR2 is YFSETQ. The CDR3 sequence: CASSVALAGNEQFF. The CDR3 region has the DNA TGCGCCAGCAGCGTCGCACTAGCAGGAAATGAGCAGTTCTTC.

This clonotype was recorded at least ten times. CDR3 loop: CATSIRDGYRQPQHF. In DNA, the CDR3 is TGTGCCACCAGCATCCGGGACGGTTATAGGCAGCCCCAGCATTTT. J is TRBJ1-5 and V is TRBV15; perhaps TRBD1 as D (5 bases). With 4 bases removed from V and 7 bases from J, the gap between germline ends came to 17 bases. The CDR3 is made up of 15 amino acids. Germline lookup yields CDR1 LNHNV and CDR2 YYDKDF (reference sequence).

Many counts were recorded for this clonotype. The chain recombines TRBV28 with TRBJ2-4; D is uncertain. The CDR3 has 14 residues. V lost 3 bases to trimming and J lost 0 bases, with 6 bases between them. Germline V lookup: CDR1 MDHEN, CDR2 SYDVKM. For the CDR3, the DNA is TGTGCCAGCAGTTTTGAGATAGCCAAAAACATTCAGTACTTC. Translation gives CASSFEIAKNIQYF. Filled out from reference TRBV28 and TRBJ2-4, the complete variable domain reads DVKVTQSSRYLVKRTGEKVFLECVQDMDHENMFWYRQDPGLGLRLIYFSYDVKMKEKGDIPEGYSVSREKKERFSLILESASTNQTSMYLCASSFEIAKNIQYFGAGTRLSVL.

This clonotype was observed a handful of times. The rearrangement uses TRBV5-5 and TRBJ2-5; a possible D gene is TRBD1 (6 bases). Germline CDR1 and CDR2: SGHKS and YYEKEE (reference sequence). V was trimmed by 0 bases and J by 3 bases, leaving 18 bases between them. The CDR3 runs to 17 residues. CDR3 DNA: TGTGCCAGCAGCTTGGGGCGGGCAGGGGCGTTAAAAGAGACCCAGTACTTC. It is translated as CASSLGRAGALKETQYF.